The 13 T cell receptor beta chains below come from one sample, sequenced in a study of OX40 agonist ivuxolimab in advanced cancers. Using immunoSEQ multiplex PCR, the repertoire was profiled, and TCRdb retains in-frame clones only, with some absent. The sample lists approximately 52,000 clones; about 88% were seen once. This material consisted of CD4+ or CD8+ T cells sorted from blood, taken in a trial of the OX40 agonist ivuxolimab. The source of these receptors is an adult with an advanced solid tumor such as melanoma, head and neck, liver or kidney cancer.

This rearrangement joins TRBV15 to TRBJ2-3; no definite D call. V was trimmed by 4 bases and J by 5 bases, leaving 7 bases between them. The CDR3 sequence is 12 residues long. Germline lookup yields CDR1 LNHNV and CDR2 YYDKDF (reference sequence). As DNA, the CDR3 is TGTGCCACCAGCACAGACAAAGATACGCAGTATTTT. Protein product: CATSTDKDTQYF.

The chain uses TRBV6-6 and TRBJ1-1; D may be TRBD1 (6 bases). CDR1 is MNHNY, CDR2 SVGAGI, per germline (reference sequence). The V end lost 2 bases, the J end lost 7 bases, and 14 bases lay between the germline ends. This CDR3 has 14 residues. The CDR3, as DNA: TGTGCCAGCAGTTACGGGGGGGCGCGCGATGAAGCTTTCTTT. Its protein product is CASSYGGARDEAFF.

The J gene is TRBJ2-7, the V gene TRBV2; 15 positions agree with TRBD2. The germline gives CDR1 SNHLY, CDR2 FYNNEI. The V gene end was trimmed by 8 bases and the J gene end by 6 bases; junction bases not matched to a gene: 8. The CDR3 is 15 residues long. The CDR3 nucleotides are TGTGCCAGCGGCGGGACTAGCGGGAGGTTCGGCGAGCAGTACTTC. Translating it yields CASGGTSGRFGEQYF.

The rearrangement joins TRBV27 to TRBJ2-5, with 11 bases aligning to TRBD2. Germline values: CDR1 MNHEY, CDR2 SMNVEV (reference sequence). V was pared by 6 bases and J by 4 bases, with 13 bases of the junction left unmatched. The CDR3 extends over 17 amino acids. CDR3 amino acids: CASRSSTSGSRVETQYF. DNA of the CDR3: TGTGCCAGCAGGAGCTCTACTAGCGGGAGCCGTGTAGAGACCCAGTACTTC.

The CDR3 loop reads CASSLEQPYSGANVLTF. Here the CDR3 DNA reads TGTGCCAGCAGTTTGGAACAACCTTACTCTGGGGCCAACGTCCTGACTTTC. The chain couples TRBV28 to TRBJ2-6; no reliable D call. The ends were cut back, 3 bases at V and 0 bases at J, with 12 bases in the middle. This CDR3 region has 17 residues. Germline V gene data show CDR1 as MDHEN and CDR2 as SYDVKM.

The V call is TRBV27, the J call TRBJ1-6; D gene unclear. Trimming took off 7 bases at V and 8 bases at J, with 21 bases between the two ends. In germline, CDR1 is MNHEY, CDR2 SMNVEV (reference sequence). This CDR3 has 16 residues. Here the CDR3 DNA reads TGTGCCAGCACCAGCCCCAGCCTACGCAGAGATTCACCCCTCCACTTT. This gives the protein CASTSPSLRRDSPLHF.

J is TRBJ2-5 and V is TRBV2; 7 bases are shared with TRBD1. Germline V gene lookup returns CDR1 SNHLY and CDR2 FYNNEI. With V trimmed by 6 bases and J by 2 bases, 6 bases remained unmatched. CDR3 length: 14 residues. The CDR3 DNA reads TGTGCCAGCAGCGTTGGGACAGAACAAGAGACCCAGTACTTC. It encodes CASSVGTEQETQYF.

The rearrangement uses TRBV5-6 and TRBJ2-1, with D hard to call. Germline V gene sequence: CDR1 SGHDT, CDR2 YYEEEE. V lost 4 bases to trimming and J lost 6 bases, with 14 bases between them. The CDR3 has 14 residues. The CDR3 protein is CASSPGQRANEQFF. In DNA form, the CDR3 reads TGTGCCAGCAGCCCGGGTCAACGGGCCAATGAGCAGTTCTTC.

The genes are TRBV28 and TRBJ2-4, with 8 bases identical to TRBD2. Per the germline V gene, CDR1 is MDHEN and CDR2 is SYDVKM. V gave up 5 bases and J gave up 3 bases; unmatched junction bases: 9. The CDR3 has 16 amino acids. CDR3 protein: CASSRGVAGFKNIQYF. The CDR3 coding sequence is TGTGCCAGCAGTCGCGGGGTAGCGGGATTCAAAAACATTCAGTACTTC.

This clone has a handful of counts. CDR3 sequence reads: CASSPGTGSYEQYF. For the CDR3, the DNA is TGCGCCAGCAGCCCCGGGACAGGGTCCTACGAGCAGTACTTC. The rearrangement links TRBV5-1 to TRBJ2-7; 9 bases fit TRBD1. The CDR3 is 14 amino acids. The V gene's germline CDR1 is SGHRS and CDR2 YFSETQ. V gave up 4 bases and J gave up 1 base; unmatched junction bases: 3.

The chain combines TRBV28 with TRBJ1-5; D possibly corresponds to TRBD1 (6 bases). Trimming cost V 6 bases and J 0 bases, with 12 bases left between them. Germline V gene data show CDR1 as MDHEN and CDR2 as SYDVKM. CDR3 length: 15 residues. CDR3 region: CASRMGGLSNQPQHF. The DNA for the CDR3 is TGTGCCAGCAGGATGGGGGGCCTTAGCAATCAGCCCCAGCATTTT. Drawing the rest from reference TRBV28 and TRBJ1-5, the complete variable domain is DVKVTQSSRYLVKRTGEKVFLECVQDMDHENMFWYRQDPGLGLRLIYFSYDVKMKEKGDIPEGYSVSREKKERFSLILESASTNQTSMYLCASRMGGLSNQPQHFGDGTRLSIL.

The rearrangement joins TRBV29-1 to TRBJ1-6; D is uncertain. Trimming left V 6 bases short and J 4 bases short, with 10 bases between. Germline CDR1 reads SQVTM; CDR2 reads ANQGSEA. The CDR3 consists of 13 residues. CDR3: CSVSPDYNSPLHF. In DNA form, the CDR3 reads TGCAGCGTCTCCCCGGATTATAATTCACCCCTCCACTTT.

The V call is TRBV6-6, the J call TRBJ1-3; no clear D gene. The ends were cut back, 6 bases at V and 6 bases at J, with 6 bases in the middle. From germline, CDR1 is MNHNY and CDR2 SVGAGI (reference sequence). The CDR3 length is 11 residues. The CDR3 here is CASRDVNTIYF. Here the CDR3 DNA reads TGTGCCAGCAGGGACGTAAACACCATATATTTT.